The T cell receptor (beta chain) under discussion was sequenced for a study of cytomegalovirus exposure and HLA in healthy donors. Regarding the study as a whole: The study designated about 160 TCR beta chains cytomegalovirus-associated. A few of the chains that were CMV-associated were confirmed in vitro to be specific for CMV antigens. First-cohort TCR clusters tended to co-occur in the roughly 130 validation repertoires, a later analysis found.

Germline values: CDR1 SEHNR, CDR2 FQNEAQ (reference sequence). V shed 5 bases, J shed 6 bases, and the junction held 1 base outside the gene matches. This CDR3 has 12 residues. Profiling relied on immunoSEQ multiplex PCR, and the TCRdb table lists in-frame clones only, not all of them. The top ten hold about 2% of the sample, which has 100,000 to 150,000 clones, about nine tenths seen once. Regarding this clone: Antigen specificity is unknown.

The chain employs TRBV7-9 and TRBJ1-2, with 9 bases identical to TRBD1. The source material was PBMCs. The sequence was collected from a woman under 30 in good health and CMV-seronegative. CDR3 loop: CASSRTGDGYTF. CDR3 nucleotide sequence: TGTGCCAGCAGCCGGACAGGGGATGGCTACACCTTC. The full variable domain, completed using reference TRBV7-9 and TRBJ1-2, is DTGVSQNPRHKITKRGQNVTFRCDPISEHNRLYWYRQTLGQGPEFLTYFQNEAQLEKSRLLSDRFSAERPKGSFSTLEIQRTEQGDSAMYLCASSRTGDGYTFGSGTRLTVV.